This TCR beta chain is drawn from a study of blood T cell repertoires in COVID-19. Study background: Samples representing acute and convalescent COVID-19 were sourced from the United States, Italy and Spain. Sample material is recorded as cDNA or gDNA derived from T cells, B-cell-depleted T cells, or PBMCs.

Profiled with immunoSEQ multiplex PCR; TCRdb holds only in-frame clones, not every one. The sample carries 400,000 to 450,000 clones, about 91% recorded once. Seattle's enrolled individuals joined amid active infection and were then monitored longitudinally. This CDR3 comprises 19 residues. V lost 3 bases and J lost 6; bases outside the gene matches: 20. The TCR comes from a woman in her forties or fifties with COVID-19, enrolled during active disease. Sequenced sample: peripheral blood. V gene TRBV23-1 combines with J gene TRBJ1-1; 9 bases are a match to TRBD1. TRBV23-1 is given ORF status, its function remaining uncertain. CDR3 in amino acids: CASSQYSGGTGSPIAEAFF. For the CDR3, the DNA is TGCGCCAGCAGTCAGTACTCCGGTGGGACAGGGTCTCCGATCGCTGAAGCTTTCTTT.